The present T cell receptor (beta chain) was sequenced within a study of regulatory T cells in long-lasting Graves disease. General study results and limits: The analysis examined peripheral blood only and excluded thyroid tissue. Few sampled subjects may have lowered accuracy.

The CDR3 is 18 amino acids. Trimming took off 2 bases at V and 5 bases at J, with 24 bases between the two ends. Germline V gene lookup returns CDR1 MNHEY and CDR2 SVGEGT. Sample time point: persistent/refractory GD, antithyroid drugs over 5 years with positive TRAb. There was RNA extracted from PBMCs, and the TCR library was made from it. This clonotype was recorded many times. What it binds is unknown. Building the TCR beta libraries relied on iRepertoire HTBI primers, and CDR3 regions underwent Arm-PCR. In the authors' methods: Identified segments across samples numbered 55 to 70 TRBV and more than 11 TRBJ. Via MiXCR, TCRdb re-called the multiplex PCR reads, giving one row per CDR3 protein. TCRdb assigned the V and J calls; the authors' analysis was not used. The profile shows some 420,000 distinct CDR3 sequences, around a fifth of them singletons.

Sequenced material: peripheral blood mononuclear cells (PBMCs), taken when the disease was refractory, from a patient treated with antithyroid drugs. The chain joins TRBV6-2 or TRBV6-3 to TRBJ2-5; D perhaps matches TRBD2 (5 bases). The receptor's source is a female donor with Graves disease. The CDR3 spells CASSYSRLAKDLIETQYF. The CDR3 DNA reads TGTGCCAGCAGTTACAGTCGGCTAGCAAAGGATTTGATTGAGACCCAGTACTTC.